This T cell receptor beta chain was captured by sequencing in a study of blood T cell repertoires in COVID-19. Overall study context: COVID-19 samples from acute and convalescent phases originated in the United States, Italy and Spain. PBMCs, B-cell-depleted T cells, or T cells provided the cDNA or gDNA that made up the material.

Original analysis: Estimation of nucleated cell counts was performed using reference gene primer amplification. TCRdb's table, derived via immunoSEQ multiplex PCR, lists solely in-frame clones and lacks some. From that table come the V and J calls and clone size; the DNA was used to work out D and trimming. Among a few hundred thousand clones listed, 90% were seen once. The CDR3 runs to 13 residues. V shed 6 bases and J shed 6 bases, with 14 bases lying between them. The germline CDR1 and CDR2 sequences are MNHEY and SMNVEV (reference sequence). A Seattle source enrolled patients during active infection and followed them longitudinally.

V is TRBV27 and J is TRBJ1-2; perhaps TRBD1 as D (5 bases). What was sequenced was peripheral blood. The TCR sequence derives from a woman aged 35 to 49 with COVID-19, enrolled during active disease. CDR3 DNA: TGTGCCAGCAGCCTCGCGGGGGGACATGGCTACACCTTC. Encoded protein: CASSLAGGHGYTF.